The 32 T cell receptor beta chains given below trace back to one sample, sequenced in a study of technical replicates of blood from several donors. Only in-frame clones appear in the TCRdb table, and some are missing; sequencing was by immunoSEQ multiplex PCR. Of more than 90,000 clones in the sample, 90% to 96% were seen once. The sample consisted of T cells isolated from PBMCs. The receptors derive from a human donor in good health.

This clone occurred once. The chain combines TRBV4-2 with TRBJ1-2; 7 positions agree with TRBD1. CDR3 length equals 14 residues. The germline V gene has CDR1 LGHNA and CDR2 YNFKEQ. V dropped 5 bases and J dropped 6; count of bases not matched to a gene: 9. In DNA form, the CDR3 reads TGTGCCAGCAGCATTGGGGGGACAGACAATGGCTACACCTTC. Translation gives CASSIGGTDNGYTF.

The chain recombines TRBV27 with TRBJ1-4; 8 bases line up with TRBD1. V lost 4 bases to trimming and J lost 8 bases; unmatched junction nucleotides: 9. Germline-derived CDR1 and CDR2 are MNHEY and SMNVEV (reference sequence). The CDR3 is 15 residues long. The CDR3, as DNA: TGTGCCAGCAGTTCGGCAGGGGGCAGATCAGAAAAACTGTTTTTT. Protein sequence: CASSSAGGRSEKLFF.

For this clone: Mismatch with germline at one junction end may stem from a read error. The genes are TRBV6-1 and TRBJ2-1, with D tentatively TRBD1 (5 bases). The germline V gene encodes CDR1 MNHNS and CDR2 SASEGT. This CDR3 spans 8 amino acids. The CDR3 protein is CATSFRVF. In DNA, the CDR3 is TGTGCTACATCCTTCAGGGTCTTC.

V gene TRBV10-3 combines with J gene TRBJ2-1, with 9 bases lining up with TRBD2. The J segment lost 3 bases and the V segment lost 0 bases, leaving 6 bases of the junction unmatched. Germline V gene sequence: CDR1 ENHRY, CDR2 SYGVKD. This CDR3 has 17 residues. The CDR3 sequence: CAISESVAGAFYNEQFF. The CDR3 nucleotides are TGTGCCATCAGTGAGTCGGTAGCGGGAGCTTTCTACAATGAGCAGTTCTTC.

The chain employs TRBV5-4 and TRBJ2-1, with TRBD2 as a possible D gene (5 bases). CDR3 size: 15 residues. Germline V lookup: CDR1 SGHNT, CDR2 YYREEE (reference sequence). V was clipped by 2 bases and J by 0 bases, with 9 bases between them. Written as DNA, the CDR3 is TGTGCCAGCAGCTTCCCGGGAAGCTCCTACAATGAGCAGTTCTTC. This gives the protein CASSFPGSSYNEQFF.

The chain links TRBV6-1 to TRBJ2-7; no reliable D call. Germline CDR1 reads MNHNS; CDR2 reads SASEGT. The CDR3 is 15 amino acids. V was trimmed by 4 bases and J by 0 bases, leaving 13 bases between them. CDR3: CASSGERHRSYEQYF. CDR3 DNA sequence: TGTGCCAGCAGTGGCGAGAGACACCGCTCCTACGAGCAGTACTTC.

The rearrangement uses TRBV7-9 and TRBJ2-7; 9 bases match TRBD1. With 4 bases clipped from V and 3 bases from J, the junction kept 4 bases outside the gene matches. Germline values: CDR1 SEHNR, CDR2 FQNEAQ (reference sequence). CDR3 length: 14 residues. This CDR3 reads CASSSPGQGYEQYF. CDR3 nucleotides: TGTGCCAGCAGCTCCCCGGGACAGGGCTACGAGCAGTACTTC.

The V gene is TRBV13, the J gene TRBJ2-7; the match to TRBD1 covers 9 bases. Germline V lookup: CDR1 PRHDT, CDR2 FYEKMQ (reference sequence). This CDR3 has 14 residues. Trimming at V came to 3 bases and at J to 7 bases, leaving 7 bases not matched to a gene. CDR3 bases: TGTGCCAGCAGCTTCCGGGACAGGGTAGATGAGCAGTACTTC. Its translation: CASSFRDRVDEQYF.

The chain has TRBV14 and TRBJ2-1; D not resolved. Germline V CDR1 and CDR2: SGHDN, FVKESK. The CDR3 has 13 residues. The V end lost 0 bases, the J end lost 3 bases, and 3 bases lay between the germline ends. This CDR3 is CASSQDLYNEQFF. The DNA of the CDR3 is TGTGCCAGCAGCCAAGATCTCTACAATGAGCAGTTCTTC.

The genes are TRBV7-2 and TRBJ2-1, with D unclear. The CDR3 spans 15 residues. CDR1 is SGHTA, CDR2 FQGNSA, per germline. Trimming cost V 5 bases and J 5 bases, with 16 bases left between them. As DNA, the CDR3 is TGTGCCAGCAGCCAGACTGTGGCTTTCAACAATGAGCAGTTCTTC. Residues: CASSQTVAFNNEQFF. Filled out from reference TRBV7-2 and TRBJ2-1, the complete variable domain reads GAGVSQSPSNKVTEKGKDVELRCDPISGHTALYWYRQSLGQGLEFLIYFQGNSAPDKSGLPSDRFSAERTGGSVSTLTIQRTQQEDSAVYLCASSQTVAFNNEQFFGPGTRLTVL.

The V gene is TRBV2, the J gene TRBJ2-2; D unresolved. The CDR3 runs 13 residues. Trimming left V 6 bases short and J 4 bases short, with 9 bases between. CDR1 is SNHLY and CDR2 is FYNNEI in the germline V gene. The CDR3: CASRADTTGELFF. The CDR3 nucleotides are TGTGCCAGCAGGGCGGATACCACCGGGGAGCTGTTTTTT.

The chain couples TRBV7-2 to TRBJ1-1, with TRBD1 as a possible D gene (5 bases). Germline V CDR1 and CDR2: SGHTA, FQGNSA. Trimming took 4 bases from V and 8 from J, leaving 8 bases between them. The CDR3 consists of 11 residues. DNA of the CDR3: TGTGCCAGCAGCTCAGGGTCGGAAGCTTTCTTT. This translates into CASSSGSEAFF. The whole variable domain, filled in from reference TRBV7-2 and TRBJ1-1, reads GAGVSQSPSNKVTEKGKDVELRCDPISGHTALYWYRQSLGQGLEFLIYFQGNSAPDKSGLPSDRFSAERTGGSVSTLTIQRTQQEDSAVYLCASSSGSEAFFGQGTRLTVV.

A few counts support this clone. V gene TRBV5-6 combines with J gene TRBJ2-2; tentative D call: TRBD2 (6 bases). Trimming removed 0 bases from V and 4 bases from J, with 16 bases in between. The germline V gene encodes CDR1 SGHDT and CDR2 YYEEEE. The CDR3 covers 17 residues. The DNA of the CDR3 is TGTGCCAGCAGCTTGGTTTGGAGTGTGGGACTCACCGGGGAGCTGTTTTTT. Amino acids: CASSLVWSVGLTGELFF. Drawing the rest from reference TRBV5-6 and TRBJ2-2, the complete variable domain is DAGVTQSPTHLIKTRGQQVTLRCSPKSGHDTVSWYQQALGQGPQFIFQYYEEEERQRGNFPDRFSGHQFPNYSSELNVNALLLGDSALYLCASSLVWSVGLTGELFFGEGSRLTVL.

J is TRBJ1-1 and V is TRBV6-1; a possible D gene is TRBD1 (6 bases). Germline V gene lookup returns CDR1 MNHNS and CDR2 SASEGT. The CDR3 loop spans 15 amino acids. Trimming stripped 2 bases from V and 5 bases from J, with 15 bases between. The CDR3 DNA is TGTGCCAGCAGTGAACAGGGGAGTTTTGTGACTGAAGCTTTCTTT. Its translation: CASSEQGSFVTEAFF.

This chain connects TRBV28 to TRBJ2-5; tentatively, D is TRBD2 (6 bases). Looked up from germline, CDR1 is MDHEN and CDR2 is SYDVKM. The CDR3 extends over 14 amino acids. Trimming pared 2 bases from V and 2 bases from J, leaving 9 bases between. The chain's CDR3 is CASSLPREQETQYF. As DNA, the CDR3 is TGTGCCAGCAGTTTACCCCGGGAGCAAGAGACCCAGTACTTC.

V is TRBV7-3 and J is TRBJ2-1, with 8 bases fitting TRBD1. This CDR3 comprises 16 residues. Unmatched junction bases numbered 7, after V lost 5 bases and J lost 1 base. From germline, CDR1 is SGHTA and CDR2 FQGTGA. The CDR3 is CASSPIQGASYNEQFF. The CDR3 region has the DNA TGTGCCAGCAGCCCGATCCAGGGGGCTTCCTACAATGAGCAGTTCTTC.

The chain uses TRBV6-5 and TRBJ2-3; 7 bases are a match to TRBD1. Per the germline V gene, CDR1 is MNHEY and CDR2 is SVGAGI. V lost 6 bases, J lost 2 bases, and 8 bases stayed unmatched. The CDR3 length is 15 residues. As DNA, the CDR3 is TGTGCCAGCAGAGGACCGGGACAGCCCACAGATACGCAGTATTTT. It yields the protein CASRGPGQPTDTQYF.

This chain connects TRBV7-9 to TRBJ1-1; 7 bases agree with TRBD1. Germline values: CDR1 SEHNR, CDR2 FQNEAQ (reference sequence). V lost 6 bases to trimming and J lost 5 bases; unmatched junction nucleotides: 15. The CDR3 contains 16 residues. In DNA, the CDR3 is TGTGCCAGCAGACGAACGAGCAGGGGGATGGGTACTGAAGCTTTCTTT. The encoded protein is CASRRTSRGMGTEAFF.

CDR3 protein: CASSVERTVNTEAFF. CDR3 bases: TGTGCCAGCAGCGTAGAAAGGACAGTGAACACTGAAGCTTTCTTT. The chain carries TRBV9 and TRBJ1-1, with TRBD1 as a possible D gene (6 bases). V shed 0 bases and J shed 0 bases, with 9 bases lying between them. CDR3 length: 15 amino acids. The germline V gene has CDR1 SGDLS and CDR2 YYNGEE.

The V call is TRBV5-1, the J call TRBJ2-3, with TRBD2 as a possible D gene (6 bases). Germline loops: CDR1 SGHRS, CDR2 YFSETQ. The CDR3 covers 14 residues. The V and J ends lost 6 bases and 5 bases respectively, with 16 bases between them. The CDR3 DNA follows: TGCGCCAGCACCCTGGGGGGTCAGTTAGATACGCAGTATTTT. As protein: CASTLGGQLDTQYF.

This sequence joins TRBV6-6 and TRBJ2-4; the D gene is possibly TRBD2 (6 bases). V lost 0 bases to trimming and J lost 9 bases, with 12 bases between them. The CDR3 covers 14 residues. The germline V gene has CDR1 MNHNY and CDR2 SVGAGI (reference sequence). CDR3 nucleotide sequence: TGTGCCAGCAGTTACTCGGGGGACTTAGGCATTCAGTACTTC. Its protein is CASSYSGDLGIQYF.

This chain links TRBV28 with TRBJ1-2; 7 bases fit TRBD1. CDR3 size: 14 residues. Germline values: CDR1 MDHEN, CDR2 SYDVKM. The V segment lost 6 bases and the J segment 4 bases; nucleotides outside the gene matches: 8. CDR3 in DNA: TGTGCCAGCAGCTACCGCGGACAGGCCTATGGCTACACCTTC. Encoded protein: CASSYRGQAYGYTF.

The V gene is TRBV19, the J gene TRBJ1-1; the D is unclear. Trimming pared 1 base from V and 4 bases from J, leaving 13 bases between. Germline lookup yields CDR1 LNHDA and CDR2 SQIVND (reference sequence). This CDR3 has 15 amino acids. In DNA, the CDR3 is TGTGCCAGTAGTATAGTCCCTGAGGGTGCCACTGAAGCTTTCTTT. Its protein product is CASSIVPEGATEAFF. The full variable domain, its missing parts supplied by reference TRBV19 and TRBJ1-1, is DGGITQSPKYLFRKEGQNVTLSCEQNLNHDAMYWYRQDPGQGLRLIYYSQIVNDFQKGDIAEGYSVSREKKESFPLTVTSAQKNPTAFYLCASSIVPEGATEAFFGQGTRLTVV.

The chain combines TRBV5-1 with TRBJ1-5; 9 positions match TRBD1. Trimming removed 4 bases from V and 0 bases from J; junction bases left unmatched: 5. The CDR3 totals 16 residues. The germline gives CDR1 SGHRS, CDR2 YFSETQ. The CDR3 protein is CASSPRQGDSNQPQHF. CDR3 bases: TGCGCCAGCAGCCCCCGACAGGGGGATAGCAATCAGCCCCAGCATTTT.

The rearrangement links TRBV5-4 to TRBJ2-7; 9 nucleotides line up with TRBD1. The CDR3 spans 14 residues. The germline V gene has CDR1 SGHNT and CDR2 YYREEE (reference sequence). The trim removed 0 bases at V and 3 bases at J, leaving 1 base unmatched. The CDR3: CASSLAGQGYEQYF. The CDR3 DNA follows: TGTGCCAGCAGCTTGGCGGGACAGGGCTACGAGCAGTACTTC.

The gene calls are TRBV7-3 and TRBJ2-7, with 9 nucleotides matching TRBD1. V gave up 2 bases and J gave up 5 bases; unmatched junction bases: 7. This CDR3 is 15 amino acids long. In germline, CDR1 is SGHTA, CDR2 FQGTGA. CDR3 nucleotide sequence: TGTGCCAGCAGCTTACAGGGGACAGGGAGGAACGAGCAGTACTTC. As protein: CASSLQGTGRNEQYF.

In its sample, this clone was seen once. This chain uses TRBV19 with TRBJ2-5; a possible D gene is TRBD2 (5 bases). The CDR3 covers 13 residues. Germline V gives CDR1 LNHDA, CDR2 SQIVND (reference sequence). V lost 5 bases and J lost 4, with 11 bases in between. CDR3 region: CASSRLEGETQYF. For the CDR3, the DNA is TGTGCCAGTAGTCGCCTTGAGGGAGAGACCCAGTACTTC.

V gene TRBV7-9 combines with J gene TRBJ2-1; 7 bases match TRBD1. This CDR3 is 15 amino acids long. The germline V gene has CDR1 SEHNR and CDR2 FQNEAQ (reference sequence). V was clipped by 5 bases and J by 0 bases; unmatched bases: 4. CDR3 sequence: CASSAQGSSYNEQFF. CDR3 bases: TGTGCCAGCAGCGCACAGGGGAGCTCCTACAATGAGCAGTTCTTC.

This sequence joins TRBV28 and TRBJ1-4; the match to TRBD1 covers 10 bases. Germline V gene sequence: CDR1 MDHEN, CDR2 SYDVKM. The CDR3 runs to 15 residues. With V trimmed by 2 bases and J by 4 bases, 1 base remained unmatched. CDR3 sequence reads: CASSLRDRGNEKLFF. DNA of the CDR3: TGTGCCAGCAGTTTAAGGGACAGGGGTAATGAAAAACTGTTTTTT.

This rearrangement joins TRBV6-1 to TRBJ2-5; no definite D call. Germline V gene data show CDR1 as MNHNS and CDR2 as SASEGT. V lost 1 base and J lost 0, with 6 bases in between. The CDR3 sequence is 14 residues long. CDR3 DNA: TGTGCCAGCAGTGAAGGACGGGACCAAGAGACCCAGTACTTC. It encodes CASSEGRDQETQYF.

The V and J genes are TRBV6-4 and TRBJ2-7, with a weak D call TRBD2 (6 bases). The V end lost 4 bases, the J end lost 3 bases, and 13 bases lay between the germline ends. This CDR3 is 14 amino acids long. Germline loops: CDR1 MRHNA, CDR2 SNTAGT. As DNA, the CDR3 is TGTGCCAGCAGTGCCCGGACTATACTCTACGAGCAGTACTTC. Protein sequence: CASSARTILYEQYF.

The chain has TRBV27 and TRBJ2-5; D is possibly TRBD2 (5 bases). The J call is doubtful: the DNA matches TRBJ2-7 better. Germline V CDR1 and CDR2: MNHEY, SMNVEV (reference sequence). The CDR3 is 14 residues long. In DNA, the CDR3 is TGTGCCAGCAGTTTCTATGAAGAGGGCTACGAGCAGTACTTC. This sequence encodes CASSFYEEGYEQYF.